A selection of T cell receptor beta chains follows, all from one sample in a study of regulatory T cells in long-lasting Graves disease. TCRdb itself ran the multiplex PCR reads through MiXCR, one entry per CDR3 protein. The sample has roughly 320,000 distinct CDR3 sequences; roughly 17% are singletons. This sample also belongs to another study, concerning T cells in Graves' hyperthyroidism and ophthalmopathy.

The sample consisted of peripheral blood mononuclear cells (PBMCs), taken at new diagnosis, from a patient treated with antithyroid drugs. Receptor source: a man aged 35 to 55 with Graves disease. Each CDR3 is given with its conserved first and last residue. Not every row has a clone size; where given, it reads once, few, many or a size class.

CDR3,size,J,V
CASSVDGTGTEAFF,few,TRBJ1-1,TRBV9
CASSLDRGMGAPLHF,many,TRBJ1-6,TRBV7-2
CSVEGLASGGSQFF,few,TRBJ2-1,TRBV29-1
CATSGGESGNTIYF,few,TRBJ1-3,TRBV15
CASSWRQGLAKNIQYF,.,TRBJ2-4,TRBV27
CSVALTDSNQPQHF,many,TRBJ1-5,TRBV29-1
CAWSVGGSLFF,.,TRBJ2-2,TRBV30
CSAPDRVTQYF,many,TRBJ2-3,TRBV20-1
CASSLEVSLLAGYSYEQYF,.,TRBJ2-7,TRBV7-2
CASSPVRDGNTIYF,many,TRBJ1-3,TRBV18
CASSLKGETTDTQYF,many,TRBJ2-3,TRBV7-3
CASSESKLFF,once,TRBJ1-4,TRBV6-1
CASSRSPVTGELFF,.,TRBJ2-2,TRBV10-2
CASSLAAYGYTF,many,TRBJ1-2,TRBV28
CASTNRVNTEAFF,many,TRBJ1-1,TRBV7-2
CASSGRRGGQDTQYF,few,TRBJ2-3,TRBV5-4
CASSHSGGNQPQHF,many,TRBJ1-5,TRBV3-1
CASIPTVLQETQYF,many,TRBJ2-5,TRBV6-1
CASRYHTETGGDGYTF,.,TRBJ1-2,TRBV4-1
CASSPIQAGGTYNEQFF,.,TRBJ2-1,TRBV3-1
CASSYPTGGMNTEAFF,many,TRBJ1-1,TRBV6-2/TRBV6-3
CASSLAAGGGREETQYF,.,TRBJ2-5,TRBV5-1
CASSTRLAGGHDTQYF,once,TRBJ2-3,TRBV27
CASSFSLAGSYEQYF,.,TRBJ2-7,TRBV27
CAIMDLASTDTQYF,many,TRBJ2-3,TRBV10-3
CSIKTSGVSSYNEQFF,many,TRBJ2-1,TRBV29-1
CASSQTGTGKNEKLFF,many,TRBJ1-4,TRBV28
CSARWAGDTQYF,few,TRBJ2-3,TRBV20-1
CASSSGGASYEQYF,many,TRBJ2-7,TRBV27
CAASDLLEGRGGPDTQYF,few,TRBJ2-3,TRBV24-1
CASSLTGPYATNEKLFF,many,TRBJ1-4,TRBV5-1
CASSLEGTSGNTIYF,.,TRBJ1-3,TRBV5-1
CASSESHTTDTQYF,many,TRBJ2-3,TRBV6-1
CSAPAQGRQPQHF,many,TRBJ1-5,TRBV20-1
CASSKTRDREADTQYF,many,TRBJ2-3,TRBV6-1
CASSLAPTSGVTDTQYF,many,TRBJ2-3,TRBV7-9
CAWSVAALAGEKLFF,few,TRBJ1-4,TRBV30
CASSGAHQNNEQFF,.,TRBJ2-1,TRBV18
CASSGSSTDTQYF,many,TRBJ2-3,TRBV11-3
CASSERGSTNEKLFF,many,TRBJ1-4,TRBV2
CSVQRPGDEQYF,few,TRBJ2-7,TRBV29-1
CASSVGGGIPETQYF,.,TRBJ2-5,TRBV9
CASNKGGRENEKLFF,few,TRBJ1-4,TRBV25-1
CSASLTSGGGYEQYF,many,TRBJ2-7,TRBV20-1
CASSELRLAGDNEQFF,many,TRBJ2-1,TRBV25-1
CASTKTGGSVGDTQYF,many,TRBJ2-3,TRBV7-8
CASSLTGRSNQPQHF,many,TRBJ1-5,TRBV12-3/TRBV12-4
CAISEGQGAESPLHF,few,TRBJ1-6,TRBV10-3